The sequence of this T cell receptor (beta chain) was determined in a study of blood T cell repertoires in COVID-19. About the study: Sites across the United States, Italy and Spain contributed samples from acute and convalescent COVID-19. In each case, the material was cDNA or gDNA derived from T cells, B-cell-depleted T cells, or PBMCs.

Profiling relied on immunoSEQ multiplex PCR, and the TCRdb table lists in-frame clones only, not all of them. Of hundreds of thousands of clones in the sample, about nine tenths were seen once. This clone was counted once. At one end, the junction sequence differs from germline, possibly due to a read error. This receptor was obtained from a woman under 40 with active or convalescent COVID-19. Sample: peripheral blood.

Written as DNA, the CDR3 is TGTGCCAGCAATGAAGGGACAGATGAGCAGTTCTTC. It codes for CASNEGTDEQFF. The chain carries TRBV2 and TRBJ2-1; 7 positions agree with TRBD1. There are 12 residues in the CDR3. Germline V gene lookup returns CDR1 SNHLY and CDR2 FYNNEI.